This TCR beta chain appears in the sequencing data of a study of T cell responses to AZD1222 COVID-19 vaccine. The CDR3 consists of 15 residues. Germline loops: CDR1 SGHTA, CDR2 FQGNSA. V lost 4 bases, J lost 4 bases, and 16 bases lay in between. Clones were read by immunoSEQ multiplex PCR, and TCRdb kept only the in-frame ones, dropping some. Among 95,000 to 150,000 clones listed, 85% to 90% were seen once. The clonotype comes from an adult in good health. The V gene is TRBV7-2, the J gene TRBJ1-2; maybe TRBD1 (5 bases). Sequenced here: peripheral blood, sampled on day 0 of AZD1222 vaccination. The DNA of the CDR3 is TGTGCCAGCAGCTCTACCCACGGGGGGGTCTATGGCTACACCTTC. Translation gives CASSSTHGGVYGYTF. The full variable domain, in which reference TRBV7-2 and TRBJ1-2 provide the parts outside the CDR3, is GAGVSQSPSNKVTEKGKDVELRCDPISGHTALYWYRQSLGQGLEFLIYFQGNSAPDKSGLPSDRFSAERTGGSVSTLTIQRTQQEDSAVYLCASSSTHGGVYGYTFGSGTRLTVV.